This TCR beta chain was recorded in a study of vaccination and CD4 T cells after COVID-19. Across the study: Median time from COVID diagnosis to post-COVID sampling was approximately 3.5 months (35 to 161).

Per the germline V gene, CDR1 is MNHNS and CDR2 is SASEGT. The J segment lost 4 bases and the V segment lost 7 bases, leaving 5 bases of the junction unmatched. This CDR3 spans 14 amino acids. Regarding treatment: approximately 9-day PBMC culture with coronavirus spike peptide pools or control peptides (ViraFEST assay). In the ViraFEST assay, peptide-pool expansion preceded TCR sequencing of expanded clonotypes. Study conclusions and caveats: Analysis covered relatively few convalescent patients and lacked any early post-infection timepoints.

The Oncomine TCR Beta short-read assay was what sequenced the DNA obtained from cultured CD4+ T cells. Via MiXCR, TCRdb re-called the PCR reads, giving one row per CDR3 protein. The sample records 15,000 to 20,000 distinct CDR3 sequences, about 50% being singletons. This clonotype occurred a few times. The antigen is undetermined. What was sequenced was CD4+ T cells from blood, cultured in vitro. V gene TRBV6-1 combines with J gene TRBJ1-5; 9 bases map to TRBD1. The clonotype originates from a human donor who had recovered from COVID-19. The CDR3 protein is CASIGQGPNQPQHF. The CDR3 DNA reads as TGTGCCAGCATCGGACAGGGGCCGAATCAGCCCCAGCATTTT.